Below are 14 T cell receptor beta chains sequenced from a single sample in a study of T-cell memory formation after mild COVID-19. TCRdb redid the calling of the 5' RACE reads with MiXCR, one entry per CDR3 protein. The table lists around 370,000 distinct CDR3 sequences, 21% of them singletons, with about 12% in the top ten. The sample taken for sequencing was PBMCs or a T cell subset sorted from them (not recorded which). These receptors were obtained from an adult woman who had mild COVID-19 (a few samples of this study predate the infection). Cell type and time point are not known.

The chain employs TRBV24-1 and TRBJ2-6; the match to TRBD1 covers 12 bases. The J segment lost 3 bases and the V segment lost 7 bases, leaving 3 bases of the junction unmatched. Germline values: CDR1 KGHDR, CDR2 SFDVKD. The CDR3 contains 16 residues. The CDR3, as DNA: TGTGCCACCAGCGGGACAGGGGGCGGTGGGGCCAACGTCCTGACTTTC. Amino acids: CATSGTGGGGANVLTF.

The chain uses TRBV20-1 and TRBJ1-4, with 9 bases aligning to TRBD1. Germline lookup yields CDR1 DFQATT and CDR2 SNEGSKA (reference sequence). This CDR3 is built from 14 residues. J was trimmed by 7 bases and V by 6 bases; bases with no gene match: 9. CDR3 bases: TGCAGTGCCATGCGGACAGGGGAAGGTGAAAAACTGTTTTTT. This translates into CSAMRTGEGEKLFF.

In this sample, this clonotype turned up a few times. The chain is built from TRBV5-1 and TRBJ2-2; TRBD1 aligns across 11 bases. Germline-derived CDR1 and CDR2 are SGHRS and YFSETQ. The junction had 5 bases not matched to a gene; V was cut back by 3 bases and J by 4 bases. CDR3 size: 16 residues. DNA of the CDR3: TGCGCCAGCAGCTCGTGGACAGGGGGCGGCACCGGGGAGCTGTTTTTT. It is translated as CASSSWTGGGTGELFF.

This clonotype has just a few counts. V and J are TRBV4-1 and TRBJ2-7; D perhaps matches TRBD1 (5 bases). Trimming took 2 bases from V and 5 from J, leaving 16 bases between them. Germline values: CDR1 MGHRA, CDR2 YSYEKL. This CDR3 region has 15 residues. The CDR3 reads CASSQQPGALHEQYF. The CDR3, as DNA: TGCGCCAGCAGCCAACAACCTGGGGCCCTCCACGAGCAGTACTTC.

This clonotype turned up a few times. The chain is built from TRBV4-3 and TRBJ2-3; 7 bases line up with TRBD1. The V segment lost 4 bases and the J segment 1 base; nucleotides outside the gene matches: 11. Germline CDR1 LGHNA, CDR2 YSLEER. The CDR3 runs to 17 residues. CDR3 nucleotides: TGCGCCAGCAGCCCATTCGTACCAGGACAGGGCACAGATACGCAGTATTTT. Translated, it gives CASSPFVPGQGTDTQYF.

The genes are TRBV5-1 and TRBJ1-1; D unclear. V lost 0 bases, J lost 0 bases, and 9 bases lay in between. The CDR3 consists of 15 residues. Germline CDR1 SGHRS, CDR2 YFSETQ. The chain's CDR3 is CASSLARQVNTEAFF. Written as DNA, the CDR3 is TGCGCCAGCAGCTTGGCCCGTCAGGTGAACACTGAAGCTTTCTTT. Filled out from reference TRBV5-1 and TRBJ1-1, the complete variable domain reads KAGVTQTPRYLIKTRGQQVTLSCSPISGHRSVSWYQQTPGQGLQFLFEYFSETQRNKGNFPGRFSGRQFSNSRSEMNVSTLELGDSALYLCASSLARQVNTEAFFGQGTRLTVV.

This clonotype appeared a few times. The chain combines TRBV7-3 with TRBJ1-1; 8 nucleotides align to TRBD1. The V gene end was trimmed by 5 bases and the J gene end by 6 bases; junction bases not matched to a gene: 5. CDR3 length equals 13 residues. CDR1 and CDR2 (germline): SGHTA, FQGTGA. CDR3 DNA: TGTGCCAGCAGCCTGGACAGGGCCGCTGAAGCTTTCTTT. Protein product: CASSLDRAAEAFF.

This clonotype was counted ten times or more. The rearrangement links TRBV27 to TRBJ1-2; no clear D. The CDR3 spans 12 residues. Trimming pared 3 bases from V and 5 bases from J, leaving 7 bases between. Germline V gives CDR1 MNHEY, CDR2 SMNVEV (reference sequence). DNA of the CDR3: TGTGCCAGCAGTTTTCGAGGGTATGGCTACACCTTC. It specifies CASSFRGYGYTF.

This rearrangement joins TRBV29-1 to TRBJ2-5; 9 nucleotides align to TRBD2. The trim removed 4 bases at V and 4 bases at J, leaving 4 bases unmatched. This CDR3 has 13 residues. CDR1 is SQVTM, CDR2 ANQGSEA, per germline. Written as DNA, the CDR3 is TGCAGCGTTGCTAGTAGCGGGGGAGAGACCCAGTACTTC. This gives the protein CSVASSGGETQYF. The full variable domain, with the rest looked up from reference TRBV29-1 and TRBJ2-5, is SAVISQKPSRDICQRGTSLTIQCQVDSQVTMMFWYRQQPGQSLTLIATANQGSEATYESGFVIDKFPISRPNLTFSTLTVSNMSPEDSSIYLCSVASSGGETQYFGPGTRLLVL.

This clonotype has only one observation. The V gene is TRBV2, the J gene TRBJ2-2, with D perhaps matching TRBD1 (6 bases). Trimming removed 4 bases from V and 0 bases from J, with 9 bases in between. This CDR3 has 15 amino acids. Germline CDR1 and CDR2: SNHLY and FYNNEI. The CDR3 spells CASSVDRTNTGELFF. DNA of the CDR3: TGTGCCAGCAGTGTTGACAGGACGAACACCGGGGAGCTGTTTTTT.

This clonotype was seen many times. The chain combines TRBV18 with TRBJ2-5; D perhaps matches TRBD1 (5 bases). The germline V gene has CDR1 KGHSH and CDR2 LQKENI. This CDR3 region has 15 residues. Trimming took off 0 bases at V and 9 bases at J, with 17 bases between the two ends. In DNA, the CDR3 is TGTGCCAGCTCACCACCGTCGGTTGCACAGGCGGCCCAGTACTTC. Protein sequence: CASSPPSVAQAAQYF. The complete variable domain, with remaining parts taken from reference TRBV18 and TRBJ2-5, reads NAGVMQNPRHLVRRRGQEARLRCSPMKGHSHVYWYRQLPEEGLKFMVYLQKENIIDESGMPKERFSAEFPKEGPSILRIQQVVRGDSAAYFCASSPPSVAQAAQYFGPGTRLLVL.

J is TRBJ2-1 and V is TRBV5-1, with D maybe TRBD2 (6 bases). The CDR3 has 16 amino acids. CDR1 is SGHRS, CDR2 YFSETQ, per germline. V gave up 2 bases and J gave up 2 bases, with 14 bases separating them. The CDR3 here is CASSFRVGGPYNEQFF. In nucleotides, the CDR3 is TGCGCCAGCAGCTTTCGGGTGGGAGGCCCCTACAATGAGCAGTTCTTC. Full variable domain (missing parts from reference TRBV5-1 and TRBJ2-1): KAGVTQTPRYLIKTRGQQVTLSCSPISGHRSVSWYQQTPGQGLQFLFEYFSETQRNKGNFPGRFSGRQFSNSRSEMNVSTLELGDSALYLCASSFRVGGPYNEQFFGPGTRLTVL.

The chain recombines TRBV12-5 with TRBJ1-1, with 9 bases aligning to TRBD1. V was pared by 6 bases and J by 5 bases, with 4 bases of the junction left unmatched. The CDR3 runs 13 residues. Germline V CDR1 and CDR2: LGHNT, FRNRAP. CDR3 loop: CASGQGAGTEAFF. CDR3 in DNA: TGTGCTAGTGGACAGGGGGCAGGGACTGAAGCTTTCTTT.

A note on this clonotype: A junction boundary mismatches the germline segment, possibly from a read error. CDR3: CDSSPIPSSYNEQFF. The CDR3 coding sequence is TGTGACAGTAGTCCGATTCCCAGCTCCTACAATGAGCAGTTCTTC. The chain employs TRBV19 and TRBJ2-1; no firm D call. This CDR3 has 15 amino acids. The germline V gene encodes CDR1 LNHDA and CDR2 SQIVND (reference sequence).